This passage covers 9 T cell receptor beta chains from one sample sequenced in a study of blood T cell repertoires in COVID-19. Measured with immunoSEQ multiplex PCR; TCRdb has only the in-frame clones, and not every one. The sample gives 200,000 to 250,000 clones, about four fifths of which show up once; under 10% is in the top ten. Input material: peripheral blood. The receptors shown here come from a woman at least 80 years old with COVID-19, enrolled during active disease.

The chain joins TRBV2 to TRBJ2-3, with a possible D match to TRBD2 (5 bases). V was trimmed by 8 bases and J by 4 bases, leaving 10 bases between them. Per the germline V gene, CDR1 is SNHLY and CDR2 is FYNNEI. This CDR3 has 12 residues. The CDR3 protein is CASFSAADTQYF. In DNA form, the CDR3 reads TGTGCCAGCTTTAGCGCGGCAGATACGCAGTATTTT.

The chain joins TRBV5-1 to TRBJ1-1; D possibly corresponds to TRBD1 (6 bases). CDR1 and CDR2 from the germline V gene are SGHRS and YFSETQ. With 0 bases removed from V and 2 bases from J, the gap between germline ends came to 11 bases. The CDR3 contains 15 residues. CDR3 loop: CASSLVSGGNTEAFF. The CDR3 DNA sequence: TGCGCCAGCAGCTTGGTCTCGGGGGGCAACACTGAAGCTTTCTTT.

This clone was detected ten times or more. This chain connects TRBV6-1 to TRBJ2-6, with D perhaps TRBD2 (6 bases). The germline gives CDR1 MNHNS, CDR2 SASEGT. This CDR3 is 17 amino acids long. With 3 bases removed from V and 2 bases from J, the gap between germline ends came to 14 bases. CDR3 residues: CASSEVSGGTGANVLTF. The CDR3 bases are TGTGCCAGCAGTGAGGTATCCGGCGGGACTGGGGCCAACGTCCTGACTTTC.

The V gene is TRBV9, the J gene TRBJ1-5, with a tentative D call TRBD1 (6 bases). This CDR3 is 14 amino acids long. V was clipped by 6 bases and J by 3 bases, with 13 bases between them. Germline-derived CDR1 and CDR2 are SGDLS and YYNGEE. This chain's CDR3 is CASTTGPDNQPQHF. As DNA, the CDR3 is TGTGCCAGCACCACAGGGCCGGACAATCAGCCCCAGCATTTT.

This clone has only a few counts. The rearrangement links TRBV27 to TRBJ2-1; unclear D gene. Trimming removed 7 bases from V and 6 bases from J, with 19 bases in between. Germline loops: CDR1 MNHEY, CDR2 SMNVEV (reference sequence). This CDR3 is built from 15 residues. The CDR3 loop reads CASTNFFASINEQFF. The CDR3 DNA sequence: TGTGCCAGCACCAACTTCTTCGCTAGTATCAATGAGCAGTTCTTC.

The CDR3 nucleotides read TGTGCCAGCAGCGTATTAGCGGGGGCCACAGATACGCAGTATTTT. Translated: CASSVLAGATDTQYF. J is TRBJ2-3 and V is TRBV9; the match to TRBD2 covers 9 bases. Unmatched junction bases numbered 2, after V lost 1 base and J lost 2 bases. The germline V gene encodes CDR1 SGDLS and CDR2 YYNGEE. This CDR3 comprises 15 residues.

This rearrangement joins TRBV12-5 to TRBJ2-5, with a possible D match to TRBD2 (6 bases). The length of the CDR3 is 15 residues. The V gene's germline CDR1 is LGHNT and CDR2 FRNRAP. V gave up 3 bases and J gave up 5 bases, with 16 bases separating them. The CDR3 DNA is TGTGCTAGTGGTTTTGAGCTAGGAGGGAGGGAGACCCAGTACTTC. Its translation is CASGFELGGRETQYF.

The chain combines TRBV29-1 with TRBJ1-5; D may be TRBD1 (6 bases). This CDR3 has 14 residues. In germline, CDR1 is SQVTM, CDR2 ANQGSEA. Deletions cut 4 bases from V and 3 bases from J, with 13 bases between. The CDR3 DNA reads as TGCAGCGTTGTGCCCTCAGGGGCCAATCAGCCCCAGCATTTT. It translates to CSVVPSGANQPQHF.

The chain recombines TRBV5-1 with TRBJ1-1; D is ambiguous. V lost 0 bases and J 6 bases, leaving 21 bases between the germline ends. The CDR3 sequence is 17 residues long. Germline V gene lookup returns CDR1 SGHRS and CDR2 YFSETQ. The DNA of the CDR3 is TGCGCCAGCAGCTTGGCCGGGAGCGGCGGAGGTTTTTCTGAAGCTTTCTTT. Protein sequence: CASSLAGSGGGFSEAFF.